The next 11 T cell receptor beta chains were all read from a single sample in a study of blood T cell repertoires in COVID-19. The protocol was immunoSEQ multiplex PCR, while the TCRdb copy is restricted to in-frame clones and leaves out a portion. The table shows roughly 190,000 clones, with roughly 90% occurring only once. The sample consisted of PBMCs or T cells enriched from blood (not recorded which). The origin of the receptors is a woman aged 30 to 39 who had recovered from COVID-19.

The chain links TRBV2 to TRBJ1-2; tentative D call: TRBD1 (5 bases). This CDR3 is 15 amino acids long. Trimming took off 6 bases at V and 7 bases at J, with 21 bases between the two ends. Germline CDR1 is SNHLY and CDR2 is FYNNEI. The CDR3 is CASRRSGGGVGGYTF. The DNA for the CDR3 is TGTGCCAGCAGGCGGAGTGGTGGAGGGGTTGGTGGCTACACCTTC.

The chain employs TRBV7-2 and TRBJ1-3; D is unresolved. Germline CDR1 reads SGHTA; CDR2 reads FQGNSA. With 5 bases removed from V and 0 bases from J, the gap between germline ends came to 11 bases. The CDR3 sequence is 15 residues long. The DNA for the CDR3 is TGTGCCAGCAGCGTTCAAGGGAGCTCTGGAAACACCATATATTTT. Its translation: CASSVQGSSGNTIYF. Supplemented by reference TRBV7-2 and TRBJ1-3, the full variable domain reads GAGVSQSPSNKVTEKGKDVELRCDPISGHTALYWYRQSLGQGLEFLIYFQGNSAPDKSGLPSDRFSAERTGGSVSTLTIQRTQQEDSAVYLCASSVQGSSGNTIYFGEGSWLTVV.

This rearrangement joins TRBV5-6 to TRBJ1-1; D is undetermined. This CDR3 region has 11 residues. Trimming took 5 bases from V and 4 from J, leaving 6 bases between them. Germline CDR1 SGHDT, CDR2 YYEEEE. The CDR3 region is CASSSITEAFF. Written as DNA, the CDR3 is TGTGCCAGCAGTTCTATCACTGAAGCTTTCTTT. The whole variable domain, remainder taken from reference TRBV5-6 and TRBJ1-1, is DAGVTQSPTHLIKTRGQQVTLRCSPKSGHDTVSWYQQALGQGPQFIFQYYEEEERQRGNFPDRFSGHQFPNYSSELNVNALLLGDSALYLCASSSITEAFFGQGTRLTVV.

This rearrangement joins TRBV4-3 to TRBJ1-1, with a weak D call TRBD1 (6 bases). The CDR3 runs to 15 residues. The V and J ends lost 5 bases and 1 base respectively, with 14 bases between them. Germline V gives CDR1 LGHNA, CDR2 YSLEER. The CDR3 is CASSLYGDKNTEAFF. CDR3 nucleotide sequence: TGCGCCAGCAGCTTATATGGGGACAAGAACACTGAAGCTTTCTTT.

The chain couples TRBV13 to TRBJ2-3; D perhaps matches TRBD2 (5 bases). Germline loops: CDR1 PRHDT, CDR2 FYEKMQ (reference sequence). This CDR3 is 16 amino acids long. Trimming pared 4 bases from V and 0 bases from J, leaving 14 bases between. The CDR3 protein is CASSSRLSLSTDTQYF. The CDR3 bases are TGTGCCAGCAGCTCCCGACTATCTCTTAGCACAGATACGCAGTATTTT.

The table lists this clone with a count of one. The chain joins TRBV5-1 to TRBJ2-1; 14 bases line up with TRBD2. This CDR3 has 17 residues. The V gene end was trimmed by 1 base and the J gene end by 8 bases; junction bases not matched to a gene: 8. The germline V gene has CDR1 SGHRS and CDR2 YFSETQ. DNA of the CDR3: TGCGCCAGCAGCTTGAAGAGACTAGCGGGAGGGCCCCATGAGCAGTTCTTC. This codes for CASSLKRLAGGPHEQFF.

V is TRBV7-2 and J is TRBJ2-7, with 10 bases aligning to TRBD1. This CDR3 spans 15 amino acids. The V and J ends lost 1 base and 6 bases, in that order; junction bases with no gene match: 6. Germline V gene data show CDR1 as SGHTA and CDR2 as FQGNSA. Here the CDR3 DNA reads TGTGCCAGCAGCTTAGTTGGGGACAGGGGAAGCGAGCAGTACTTC. It is translated as CASSLVGDRGSEQYF.

V usage is TRBV6-5 and J usage is TRBJ1-1; no reliable D call. This CDR3 contains 15 residues. Germline V gene sequence: CDR1 MNHEY, CDR2 SVGAGI. V lost 0 bases and J lost 3, with 11 bases in between. CDR3 amino acids: CASSYSPQADTEAFF. The CDR3 DNA is TGTGCCAGCAGTTACTCTCCCCAGGCTGACACTGAAGCTTTCTTT.

This chain uses TRBV30 with TRBJ2-7; 8 positions match TRBD2. In germline, CDR1 is GTSNPN, CDR2 SVGIG (reference sequence). The CDR3 contains 15 residues. V was pared by 1 base and J by 2 bases, with 7 bases of the junction left unmatched. This chain's CDR3 is CAWSAITGGTYEQYF. In DNA form, the CDR3 reads TGTGCCTGGAGTGCAATAACGGGAGGGACCTACGAGCAGTACTTC.

This chain connects TRBV4-2 to TRBJ2-1, with 10 bases lining up with TRBD1. V lost 0 bases and J lost 7; bases outside the gene matches: 12. This CDR3 has 18 residues. The germline gives CDR1 LGHNA, CDR2 YNFKEQ. The CDR3 DNA reads as TGTGCCAGCAGCCAAGATTTTCCGGGACAGGGGACGGGGAATGAGCAGTTCTTC. It codes for CASSQDFPGQGTGNEQFF.

This clone was found once. A much larger clonotype is one base distant, so this may be a read error. The chain carries TRBV25-1 and TRBJ2-7, with D uncertain. Germline values: CDR1 MGHDK, CDR2 SYGVNS. The CDR3 runs to 12 residues. Trimming took 5 bases from V and 4 from J, leaving 9 bases between them. The CDR3 sequence: CASSPSEYEQYF. CDR3 bases: TGTGCCAGCAGTCCGTCCGAGTACGAGCAGTACTTC.